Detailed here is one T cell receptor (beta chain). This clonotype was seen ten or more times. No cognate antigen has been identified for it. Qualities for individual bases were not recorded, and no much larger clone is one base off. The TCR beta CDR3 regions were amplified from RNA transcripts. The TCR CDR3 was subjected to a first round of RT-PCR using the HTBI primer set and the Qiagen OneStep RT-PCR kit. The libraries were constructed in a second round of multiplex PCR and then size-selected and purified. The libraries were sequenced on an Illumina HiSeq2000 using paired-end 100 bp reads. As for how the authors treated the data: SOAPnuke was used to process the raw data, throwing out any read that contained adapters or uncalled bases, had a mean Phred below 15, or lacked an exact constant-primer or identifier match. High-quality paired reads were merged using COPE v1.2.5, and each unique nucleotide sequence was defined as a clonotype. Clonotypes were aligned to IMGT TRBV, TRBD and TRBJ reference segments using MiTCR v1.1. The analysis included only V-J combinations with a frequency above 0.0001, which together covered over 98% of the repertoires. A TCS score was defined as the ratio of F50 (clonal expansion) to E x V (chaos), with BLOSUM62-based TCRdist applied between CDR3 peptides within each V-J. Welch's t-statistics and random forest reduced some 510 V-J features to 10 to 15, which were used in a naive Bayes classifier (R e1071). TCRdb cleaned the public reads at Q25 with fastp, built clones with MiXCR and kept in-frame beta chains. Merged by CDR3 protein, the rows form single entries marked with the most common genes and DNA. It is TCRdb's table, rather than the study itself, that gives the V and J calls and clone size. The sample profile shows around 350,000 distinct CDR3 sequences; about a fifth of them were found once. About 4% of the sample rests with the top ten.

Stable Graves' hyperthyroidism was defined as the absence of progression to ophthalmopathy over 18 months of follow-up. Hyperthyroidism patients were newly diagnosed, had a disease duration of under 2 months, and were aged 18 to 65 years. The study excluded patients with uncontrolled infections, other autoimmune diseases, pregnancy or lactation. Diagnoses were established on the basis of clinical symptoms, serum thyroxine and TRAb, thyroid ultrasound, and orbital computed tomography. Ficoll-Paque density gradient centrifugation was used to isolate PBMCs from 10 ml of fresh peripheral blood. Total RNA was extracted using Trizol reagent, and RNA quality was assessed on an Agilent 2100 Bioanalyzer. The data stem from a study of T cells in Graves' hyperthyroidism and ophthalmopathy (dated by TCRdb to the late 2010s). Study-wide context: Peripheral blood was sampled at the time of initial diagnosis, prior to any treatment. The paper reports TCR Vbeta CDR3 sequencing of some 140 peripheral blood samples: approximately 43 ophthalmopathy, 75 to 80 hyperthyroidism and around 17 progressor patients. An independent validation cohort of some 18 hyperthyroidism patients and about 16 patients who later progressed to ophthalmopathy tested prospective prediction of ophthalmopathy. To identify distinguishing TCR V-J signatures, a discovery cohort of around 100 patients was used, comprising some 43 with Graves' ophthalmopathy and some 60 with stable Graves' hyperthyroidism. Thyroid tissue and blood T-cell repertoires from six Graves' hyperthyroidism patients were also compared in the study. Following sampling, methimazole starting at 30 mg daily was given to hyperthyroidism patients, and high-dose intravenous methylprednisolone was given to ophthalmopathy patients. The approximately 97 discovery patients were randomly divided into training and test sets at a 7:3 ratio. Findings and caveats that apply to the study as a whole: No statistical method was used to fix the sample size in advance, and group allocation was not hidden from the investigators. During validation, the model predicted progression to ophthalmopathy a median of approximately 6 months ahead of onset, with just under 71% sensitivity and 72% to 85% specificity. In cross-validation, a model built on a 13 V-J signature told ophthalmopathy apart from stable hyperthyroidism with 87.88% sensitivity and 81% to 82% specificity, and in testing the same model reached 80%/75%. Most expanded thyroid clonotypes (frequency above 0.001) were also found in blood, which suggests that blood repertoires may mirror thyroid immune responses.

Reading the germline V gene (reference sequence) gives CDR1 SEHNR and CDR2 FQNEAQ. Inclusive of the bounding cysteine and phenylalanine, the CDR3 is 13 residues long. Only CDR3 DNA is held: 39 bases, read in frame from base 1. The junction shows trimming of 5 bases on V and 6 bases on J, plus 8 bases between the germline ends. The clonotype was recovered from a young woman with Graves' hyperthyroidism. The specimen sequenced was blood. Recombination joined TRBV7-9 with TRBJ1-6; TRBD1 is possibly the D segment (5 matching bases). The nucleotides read TGTGCCAGCAGCGGGGGGAGTAATTCACCCCTCCACTTT. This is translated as CASSGGSNSPLHF.